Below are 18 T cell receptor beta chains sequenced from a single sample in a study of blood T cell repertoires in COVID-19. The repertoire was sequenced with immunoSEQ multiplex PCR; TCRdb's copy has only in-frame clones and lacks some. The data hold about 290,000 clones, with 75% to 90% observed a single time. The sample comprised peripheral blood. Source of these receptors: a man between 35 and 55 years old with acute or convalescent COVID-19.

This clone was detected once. CDR3 nucleotide sequence: TGTGCCAGTAGTACCCCTAACCCTGGGCTCGTAGGAATGTACGAGCAGTACTTC. Translated: CASSTPNPGLVGMYEQYF. The chain couples TRBV19 to TRBJ2-7; D ambiguous. The CDR3 runs 18 residues. The V and J ends lost 4 bases and 4 bases respectively, with 26 bases between them. Germline V gene sequence: CDR1 LNHDA, CDR2 SQIVND (reference sequence).

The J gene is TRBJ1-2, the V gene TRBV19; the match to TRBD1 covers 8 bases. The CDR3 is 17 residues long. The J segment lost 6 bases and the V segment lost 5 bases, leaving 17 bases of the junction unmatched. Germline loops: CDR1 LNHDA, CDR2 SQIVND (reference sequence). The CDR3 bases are TGTGCCAGTAGTTTTGGGACAGGTGCATCTATAAGGAATGGCTACACCTTC. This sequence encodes CASSFGTGASIRNGYTF.

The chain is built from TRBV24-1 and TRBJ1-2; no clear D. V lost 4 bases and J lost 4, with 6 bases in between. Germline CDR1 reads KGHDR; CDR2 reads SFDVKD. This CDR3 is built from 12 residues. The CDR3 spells CATSERGYGYTF. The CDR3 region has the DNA TGTGCCACCAGTGAGCGGGGCTATGGCTACACCTTC.

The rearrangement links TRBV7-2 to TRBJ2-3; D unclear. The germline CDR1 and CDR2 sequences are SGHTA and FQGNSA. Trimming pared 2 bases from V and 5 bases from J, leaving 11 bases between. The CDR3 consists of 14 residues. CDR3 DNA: TGTGCCAGCAGCTTAAGCAAAACGGTAGATACGCAGTATTTT. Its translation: CASSLSKTVDTQYF.

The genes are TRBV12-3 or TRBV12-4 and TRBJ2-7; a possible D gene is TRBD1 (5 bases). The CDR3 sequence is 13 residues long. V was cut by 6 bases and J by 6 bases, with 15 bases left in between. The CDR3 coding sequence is TGTGCCAGCAGCCGAGCCTCCGACAGCGAGCAGTACTTC. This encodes CASSRASDSEQYF.

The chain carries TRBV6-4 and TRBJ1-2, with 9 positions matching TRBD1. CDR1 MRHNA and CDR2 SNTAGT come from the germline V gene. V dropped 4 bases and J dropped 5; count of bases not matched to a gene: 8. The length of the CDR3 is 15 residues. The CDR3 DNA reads TGTGCCAGCAGTGTCCGGACAGGGGTGGGTTATGGCTACACCTTC. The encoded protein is CASSVRTGVGYGYTF.

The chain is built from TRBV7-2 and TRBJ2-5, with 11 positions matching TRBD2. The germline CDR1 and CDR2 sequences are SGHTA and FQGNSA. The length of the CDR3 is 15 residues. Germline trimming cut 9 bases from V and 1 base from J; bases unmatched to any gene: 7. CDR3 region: CASTGTSGPQETQYF. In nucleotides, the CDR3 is TGTGCCAGTACCGGGACTAGCGGTCCCCAAGAGACCCAGTACTTC.

CDR3 protein: CARTPLDGLINYGYTF. The DNA for the CDR3 is TGTGCCCGGACCCCCCTAGACGGCTTAATTAACTATGGCTACACCTTC. The J gene is TRBJ1-2, the V gene TRBV30, with D hard to call. The CDR3 extends over 16 amino acids. V lost 8 bases to trimming and J lost 1 base, with 23 bases between them. Germline CDR1 and CDR2: GTSNPN and SVGIG (reference sequence).

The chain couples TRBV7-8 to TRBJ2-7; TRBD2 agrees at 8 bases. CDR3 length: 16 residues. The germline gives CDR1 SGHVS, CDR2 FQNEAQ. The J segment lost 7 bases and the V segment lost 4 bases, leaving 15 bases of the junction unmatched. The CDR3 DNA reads TGTGCCAGCAGCTCGGACCCAGCGGGAGCATACAGGGAGCAGTACTTC. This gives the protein CASSSDPAGAYREQYF.

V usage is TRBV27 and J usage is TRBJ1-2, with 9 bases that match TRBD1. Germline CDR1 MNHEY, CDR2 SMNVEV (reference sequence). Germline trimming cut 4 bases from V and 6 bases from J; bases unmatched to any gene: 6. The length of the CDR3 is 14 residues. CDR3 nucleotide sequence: TGTGCCAGCAGTTGGGACAGGGAGCAGAATGGCTACACCTTC. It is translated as CASSWDREQNGYTF.

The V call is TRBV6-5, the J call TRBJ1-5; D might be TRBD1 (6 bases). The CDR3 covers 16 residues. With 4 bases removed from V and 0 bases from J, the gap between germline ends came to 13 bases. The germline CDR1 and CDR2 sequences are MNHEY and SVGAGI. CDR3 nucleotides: TGTGCCAGCAGTTCGTGGACAGACGCTAGCAATCAGCCCCAGCATTTT. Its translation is CASSSWTDASNQPQHF.

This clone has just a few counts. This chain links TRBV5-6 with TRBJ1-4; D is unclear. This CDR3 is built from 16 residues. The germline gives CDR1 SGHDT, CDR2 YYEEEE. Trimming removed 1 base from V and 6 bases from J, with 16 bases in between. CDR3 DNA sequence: TGTGCCAGCAGCTTGCTCCCCGGAGGCCGGGATGAAAAACTGTTTTTT. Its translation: CASSLLPGGRDEKLFF.

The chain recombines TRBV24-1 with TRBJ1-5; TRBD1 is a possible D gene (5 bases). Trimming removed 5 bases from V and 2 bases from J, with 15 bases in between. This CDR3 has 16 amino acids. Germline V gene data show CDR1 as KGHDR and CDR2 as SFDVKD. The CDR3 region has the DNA TGTGCCACCAGTGTCGGCCCCGGGGGGGGCAATCAGCCCCAGCATTTT. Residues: CATSVGPGGGNQPQHF.

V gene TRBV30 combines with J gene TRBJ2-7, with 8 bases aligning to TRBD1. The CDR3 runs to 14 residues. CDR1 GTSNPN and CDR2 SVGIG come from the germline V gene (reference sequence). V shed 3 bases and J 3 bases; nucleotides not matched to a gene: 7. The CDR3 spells CAWRMTGEHYEQYF. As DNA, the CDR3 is TGTGCCTGGAGAATGACAGGGGAGCACTACGAGCAGTACTTC. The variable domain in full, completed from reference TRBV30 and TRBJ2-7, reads SQTIHQWPATLVQPVGSPLSLECTVEGTSNPNLYWYRQAAGRGLQLLFYSVGIGQISSEVPQNLSASRPQDRQFILSSKKLLLSDSGFYLCAWRMTGEHYEQYFGPGTRLTVT.

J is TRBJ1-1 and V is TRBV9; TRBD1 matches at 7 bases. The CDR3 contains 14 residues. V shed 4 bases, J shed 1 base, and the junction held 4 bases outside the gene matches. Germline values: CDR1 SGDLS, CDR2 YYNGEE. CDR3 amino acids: CASSLGQKNTEAFF. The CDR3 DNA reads TGTGCCAGCAGCTTGGGACAGAAGAACACTGAAGCTTTCTTT.

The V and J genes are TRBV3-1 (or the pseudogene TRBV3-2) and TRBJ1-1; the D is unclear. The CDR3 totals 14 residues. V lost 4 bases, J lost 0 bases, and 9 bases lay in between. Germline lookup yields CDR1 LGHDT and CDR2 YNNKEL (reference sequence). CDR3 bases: TGTGCCAGCAGCCCAGGTCGGATGAACACTGAAGCTTTCTTT. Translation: CASSPGRMNTEAFF.

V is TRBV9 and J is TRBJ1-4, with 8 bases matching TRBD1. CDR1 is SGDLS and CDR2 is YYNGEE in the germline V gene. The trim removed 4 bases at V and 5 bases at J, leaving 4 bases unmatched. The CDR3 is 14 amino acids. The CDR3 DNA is TGTGCCAGCAGCCGGGGACAGGTGAATGAAAAACTGTTTTTT. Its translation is CASSRGQVNEKLFF.

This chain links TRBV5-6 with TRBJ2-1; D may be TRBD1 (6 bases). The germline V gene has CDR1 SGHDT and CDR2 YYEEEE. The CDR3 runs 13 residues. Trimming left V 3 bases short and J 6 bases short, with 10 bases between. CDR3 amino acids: CASSSAGVNEQFF. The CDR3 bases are TGTGCCAGCAGCTCGGCAGGGGTCAATGAGCAGTTCTTC.